Each of the 30 T cell receptor beta chains below was sequenced from the same sample in a study of shared clonotypes between healthy human individuals. TCRdb's copy holds only in-frame clones and misses some; the assay was immunoSEQ multiplex PCR. Among more than 2 million clones, about 95% were seen once, and the ten largest hold around 1.1%. Naive CD8 isolation took CD45RO-negative cells positively selected for CCR7 and excluded terminally differentiated effector memory CD45RA+ cells. The sequencing sample was made of naive CD8+ T cells sorted from blood. Receptor source: a man between 18 and 35 years old in good health.

V usage is TRBV15 and J usage is TRBJ1-2; no reliable D call. Germline values: CDR1 LNHNV, CDR2 YYDKDF (reference sequence). Trimming cost V 8 bases and J 5 bases, with 15 bases left between them. The CDR3 is 13 amino acids. CDR3 bases: TGTGCCACCCGCATTCCGGGAGAGTATGGCTACACCTTC. Amino acids: CATRIPGEYGYTF.

This clone was seen a single time. V gene TRBV14 combines with J gene TRBJ2-7, with 8 nucleotides matching TRBD1. The CDR3 is 15 residues long. Trimming cost V 0 bases and J 5 bases; bases outside gene matches: 6. Germline CDR1 reads SGHDN; CDR2 reads FVKESK. The CDR3 loop reads CASSQEGQGYHEQYF. The CDR3 region has the DNA TGTGCCAGCAGCCAAGAAGGACAGGGATACCACGAGCAGTACTTC. Full variable domain (remainder filled in from reference TRBV14 and TRBJ2-7): EAGVTQFPSHSVIEKGQTVTLRCDPISGHDNLYWYRRVMGKEIKFLLHFVKESKQDESGMPNNRFLAERTGGTYSTLKVQPAELEDSGVYFCASSQEGQGYHEQYFGPGTRLTVT.

As DNA, the CDR3 is TGCGCCAGCACTGCCACGAGGGACACTGAAGCTTTCTTT. Translation: CASTATRDTEAFF. The rearrangement joins TRBV23-1 to TRBJ1-1; D gene ambiguous. TRBV23-1 is identified as an open reading frame with a role that is uncertain. The CDR3 covers 13 residues. V was trimmed by 7 bases and J by 3 bases, leaving 12 bases between them.

The chain has TRBV7-2 and TRBJ2-5; 11 bases match TRBD2. CDR3 length: 17 amino acids. The V segment lost 1 base and the J segment 5 bases; nucleotides outside the gene matches: 9. Germline V gene lookup returns CDR1 SGHTA and CDR2 FQGNSA. This CDR3 is CASSLGIAGGPGETQYF. CDR3 nucleotide sequence: TGTGCCAGCAGCTTAGGGATAGCGGGAGGGCCAGGGGAGACCCAGTACTTC. The whole variable domain, remainder taken from reference TRBV7-2 and TRBJ2-5, is GAGVSQSPSNKVTEKGKDVELRCDPISGHTALYWYRQSLGQGLEFLIYFQGNSAPDKSGLPSDRFSAERTGGSVSTLTIQRTQQEDSAVYLCASSLGIAGGPGETQYFGPGTRLLVL.

The chain carries TRBV6-1 and TRBJ2-7; D call uncertain. V lost 7 bases and J 0 bases, leaving 16 bases between the germline ends. The CDR3 has 15 residues. Germline V gene sequence: CDR1 MNHNS, CDR2 SASEGT. CDR3 sequence (DNA): TGTGCCAGCACCCCGGGCAAGCTCTTCTCCTACGAGCAGTACTTC. It translates to CASTPGKLFSYEQYF.

V is TRBV5-1 and J is TRBJ2-1; D may be TRBD1 (5 bases). The CDR3 runs to 12 residues. V was clipped by 1 base and J by 8 bases, with 7 bases between them. CDR1 SGHRS and CDR2 YFSETQ come from the germline V gene. The DNA for the CDR3 is TGCGCCAGCAGCTTGTTAGGGGATGAGCAGTTCTTC. It is translated as CASSLLGDEQFF.

As DNA, the CDR3 is TGTGCCAGCAGCTTACAGAGAAGCACAGATACGCAGTATTTT. Residues: CASSLQRSTDTQYF. The chain carries TRBV13 and TRBJ2-3; no clear D. Trimming shortened V by 2 bases and J by 0 bases, and 6 bases separated the two germline ends. The CDR3 totals 14 residues. Per the germline V gene, CDR1 is PRHDT and CDR2 is FYEKMQ (reference sequence).

The CDR3 coding sequence is TGTGCCAGCAGCTTAGATTTGGTGATACTGAGACCTGGGGCCAACGTCCTGACTTTC. This gives the protein CASSLDLVILRPGANVLTF. The chain joins TRBV7-8 to TRBJ2-6; no clear D gene. In germline, CDR1 is SGHVS, CDR2 FQNEAQ. V was pared by 1 base and J by 2 bases, with 18 bases between. The CDR3 runs to 19 residues.

The genes are TRBV27 and TRBJ2-7; 7 bases fit TRBD1. The CDR3 length is 16 residues. Per germline, CDR1 MNHEY and CDR2 SMNVEV (reference sequence). The junction had 5 bases not matched to a gene; V was cut back by 0 bases and J by 0 bases. CDR3 region: CASSLSEGAISYEQYF. For the CDR3, the DNA is TGTGCCAGCAGTTTATCAGAGGGGGCAATCTCCTACGAGCAGTACTTC.

The chain has TRBV7-9 and TRBJ2-1, with 8 bases lining up with TRBD2. The CDR3 contains 13 residues. Germline V gene data show CDR1 as SEHNR and CDR2 as FQNEAQ (reference sequence). CDR3 amino acids: CGSSPGLGNEQFF. The CDR3 DNA follows: TGTGGCTCATCTCCGGGACTAGGGAATGAGCAGTTCTTC.

The rearrangement joins TRBV11-2 to TRBJ2-1; 13 nucleotides line up with TRBD2. V shed 5 bases, J shed 6 bases, and the junction held 4 bases outside the gene matches. CDR3 size: 15 residues. Germline assignment: CDR1 SGHAT and CDR2 FQNNGV. The CDR3 DNA follows: TGTGCCAGCAGCGCGGGACTAGCGGGGATCAATGAGCAGTTCTTC. Protein product: CASSAGLAGINEQFF.

The genes are TRBV5-4 and TRBJ2-7; no definite D call. Germline lookup yields CDR1 SGHNT and CDR2 YYREEE (reference sequence). V was pared by 4 bases and J by 0 bases, with 5 bases between. This CDR3 is 12 amino acids long. The CDR3 here is CASSVSSYEQYF. CDR3 coding DNA: TGTGCCAGCAGCGTTAGCTCCTACGAGCAGTACTTC.

The chain couples TRBV5-6 to TRBJ2-3; 11 bases fit TRBD2. The CDR3 spans 14 residues. J was trimmed by 4 bases and V by 4 bases; bases with no gene match: 2. Per the germline V gene, CDR1 is SGHDT and CDR2 is YYEEEE. The CDR3 loop is CASSTGLAADTQYF. CDR3 nucleotide sequence: TGTGCCAGCAGCACGGGACTAGCGGCAGATACGCAGTATTTT.

The chain joins TRBV5-1 to TRBJ2-7, with D perhaps being TRBD1 or TRBD2 (6 bases each). The V end lost 3 bases, the J end lost 7 bases, and 23 bases lay between the germline ends. The CDR3 covers 16 residues. Germline loops: CDR1 SGHRS, CDR2 YFSETQ. CDR3 in amino acids: CASSWGDGSGDREQYF. The CDR3 nucleotides read TGCGCCAGCAGCTGGGGGGATGGTAGCGGAGACAGGGAGCAGTACTTC.

The CDR3 is CASSLVSYNSPLHF. CDR3 DNA: TGTGCCAGCAGTTTAGTCTCCTATAATTCACCCCTCCACTTT. V is TRBV28 and J is TRBJ1-6, with D unclear. V lost 2 bases and J lost 0, with 2 bases in between. Germline V gene lookup returns CDR1 MDHEN and CDR2 SYDVKM. This CDR3 spans 14 amino acids.

The chain links TRBV5-6 to TRBJ2-5, with 7 nucleotides matching TRBD1. V lost 0 bases and J lost 5; bases outside the gene matches: 4. The CDR3 spans 14 residues. Germline values: CDR1 SGHDT, CDR2 YYEEEE. The chain's CDR3 is CASSLARGPETQYF. In nucleotides, the CDR3 is TGTGCCAGCAGCTTGGCGAGGGGGCCTGAGACCCAGTACTTC.

CDR3 DNA sequence: TGTGCCAGCTCACCCGCGGGAGCTAACTATGGCTACACCTTC. This codes for CASSPAGANYGYTF. The chain links TRBV18 to TRBJ1-2; D unresolved. Trimming cost V 3 bases and J 0 bases, with 8 bases left between them. Germline values: CDR1 KGHSH, CDR2 LQKENI. This CDR3 has 14 amino acids.

This clone was detected once. The V gene is TRBV5-6, the J gene TRBJ2-7, with 10 bases aligning to TRBD2. J was trimmed by 4 bases and V by 1 base; bases with no gene match: 8. Germline CDR1 SGHDT, CDR2 YYEEEE. This CDR3 spans 16 amino acids. CDR3 residues: CASSLLAGVLEYEQYF. The CDR3, as DNA: TGTGCCAGCAGCTTGCTAGCGGGAGTCCTAGAATACGAGCAGTACTTC.

The chain has TRBV4-3 and TRBJ1-2; 10 nucleotides line up with TRBD1. The CDR3 length is 15 residues. Germline V gene lookup returns CDR1 LGHNA and CDR2 YSLEER. V trimming: 4 bases; J trimming: 5 bases; junction bases outside the gene matches: 7. The CDR3 DNA sequence: TGCGCCAGCAGCCGACCGGGACAGGGGCCTTATGGCTACACCTTC. Translated: CASSRPGQGPYGYTF.

The chain is built from TRBV7-6 and TRBJ2-7, with D hard to call. V gave up 5 bases and J gave up 2 bases, with 10 bases separating them. Germline loops: CDR1 SGHVS, CDR2 FNYEAQ. The CDR3 is 13 residues long. The CDR3 spells CASSPTVAYEQYF. CDR3 in DNA: TGTGCCAGCAGCCCGACGGTAGCCTACGAGCAGTACTTC.

This chain links TRBV7-9 with TRBJ2-7; tentatively, D is TRBD2 (6 bases). Germline V gene sequence: CDR1 SEHNR, CDR2 FQNEAQ (reference sequence). Deletions cut 0 bases from V and 6 bases from J, with 18 bases between. This CDR3 region has 16 residues. The CDR3 coding sequence is TGTGCCAGCAGCTTAGCTTCCGGAGGGATTGAAGTCGAGCAGTACTTC. Protein sequence: CASSLASGGIEVEQYF.

Turning to this clone: The same CDR3 can be traced to other DNA sequences in this sample. The genes are TRBV27 and TRBJ2-5; D is perhaps TRBD2 (5 bases). CDR1 MNHEY and CDR2 SMNVEV come from the germline V gene (reference sequence). This CDR3 has 13 amino acids. Deletions cut 6 bases from V and 5 bases from J, with 13 bases between. This chain's CDR3 is CASSLTGLETQYF. In DNA form, the CDR3 reads TGTGCCAGCAGCCTGACGGGGTTGGAGACCCAGTACTTC.

The CDR3 bases are TGTGCCAGCAGTCTAACAGGGGTGACTGGAAACACCATATATTTT. This gives the protein CASSLTGVTGNTIYF. V gene TRBV27 combines with J gene TRBJ1-3; 7 positions match TRBD1. Germline V gene sequence: CDR1 MNHEY, CDR2 SMNVEV (reference sequence). The V gene end was trimmed by 5 bases and the J gene end by 2 bases; junction bases not matched to a gene: 6. The CDR3 spans 15 residues.

The chain recombines TRBV28 with TRBJ1-5; 9 positions agree with TRBD1. Germline CDR1 MDHEN, CDR2 SYDVKM. Trimming cost V 6 bases and J 7 bases; bases outside gene matches: 7. The CDR3 consists of 14 residues. This CDR3 reads CASSPGTGIQPQHF. The CDR3 DNA sequence: TGTGCCAGCAGCCCTGGGACAGGGATACAGCCCCAGCATTTT.

V and J are TRBV27 and TRBJ2-7, with TRBD1 matching over 8 bases. This CDR3 region has 14 residues. The V gene's germline CDR1 is MNHEY and CDR2 SMNVEV (reference sequence). V shed 7 bases, J shed 3 bases, and the junction held 8 bases outside the gene matches. CDR3 DNA sequence: TGTGCCAGCAACGCAGCAGGGGGCCACTACGAGCAGTACTTC. Protein sequence: CASNAAGGHYEQYF.

The chain combines TRBV25-1 with TRBJ2-2; D gene uncertain. Looked up from germline, CDR1 is MGHDK and CDR2 is SYGVNS. The CDR3 spans 16 residues. V gave up 0 bases and J gave up 0 bases, with 8 bases separating them. DNA of the CDR3: TGTGCCAGCAGTGAATATCTGCTCTCGAACACCGGGGAGCTGTTTTTT. Translated, it gives CASSEYLLSNTGELFF. The full variable domain, in which reference TRBV25-1 and TRBJ2-2 provide the parts outside the CDR3, is EADIYQTPRYLVIGTGKKITLECSQTMGHDKMYWYQQDPGMELHLIHYSYGVNSTEKGDLSSESTVSRIRTEHFPLTLESARPSHTSQYLCASSEYLLSNTGELFFGEGSRLTVL.

DNA for the CDR3: TGTGCCAGCAGCCCCCCTCCCGGGTACAATGAGCAGTTCTTC. Translated, it gives CASSPPPGYNEQFF. The chain is built from TRBV4-2 and TRBJ2-1, with D uncertain. The CDR3 is 14 residues long. Between the trimmed V and J ends, which lost 4 bases and 4 bases, there was a span of 11 bases. Germline assignment: CDR1 LGHNA and CDR2 YNFKEQ.

V is TRBV2 and J is TRBJ2-7; a weak D match, TRBD1 (6 bases). V was clipped by 3 bases and J by 0 bases, with 15 bases between them. The CDR3 consists of 16 residues. Germline assignment: CDR1 SNHLY and CDR2 FYNNEI. CDR3 sequence: CASSEVWDKGSYEQYF. For the CDR3, the DNA is TGTGCCAGCAGTGAGGTTTGGGACAAGGGCTCCTACGAGCAGTACTTC.

This chain links TRBV7-8 with TRBJ2-7, with D tentatively TRBD1 (5 bases). The CDR3 has 18 amino acids. V was shortened by 4 bases and J by 3 bases, with 25 bases between the two germline ends. Germline assignment: CDR1 SGHVS and CDR2 FQNEAQ. CDR3 coding DNA: TGTGCCAGCAGCTCCTCCCTTGTTGGGGCGGATACTCTCTACGAGCAGTACTTC. Encoded protein: CASSSSLVGADTLYEQYF.

This chain links TRBV27 with TRBJ1-2, with D possibly being TRBD1 (5 bases). The V end was cut by 3 bases, the J end by 8 bases, with 13 bases between. This CDR3 is 13 amino acids long. Germline CDR1 MNHEY, CDR2 SMNVEV (reference sequence). The CDR3 spells CASSFTGTGGYTF. In nucleotides, the CDR3 is TGTGCCAGCAGTTTCACCGGGACGGGGGGCTACACCTTC.